A single sample gave rise to the 15 T cell receptor beta chains below, sequenced in a study of beta chain features in type 1 diabetes. General study results and limits: Moderate but significant shortening of TCRB CDR3s was recorded in all four CD4+ subsets from Type 1 diabetes patients.

For these TCRs, the target antigens are not known. cDNA synthesis used the whole RNA isolate, giving expressed TCRB sequences. This table comes from immunoSEQ multiplex PCR, and its TCRdb copy is limited to in-frame clones, with some not included. The sample records roughly 730,000 clones, over 10% being singletons. The sample consisted of naive CD4+ T cells from blood. The receptors stem from a young man with type 1 diabetes.

The gene calls are TRBV6-5 and TRBJ1-1; D unclear. With 5 bases removed from V and 4 bases from J, the gap between germline ends came to 8 bases. The germline V gene encodes CDR1 MNHEY and CDR2 SVGAGI. CDR3 length equals 12 residues. CDR3 protein: CASSAQGTEAFF. The DNA of the CDR3 is TGTGCCAGCAGTGCCCAAGGCACTGAAGCTTTCTTT.

In this sample, this clone turned up a few times. The chain employs TRBV7-9 and TRBJ1-2; no clear D gene. Germline loops: CDR1 SEHNR, CDR2 FQNEAQ (reference sequence). The CDR3 extends over 13 amino acids. Between the trimmed V and J ends, which lost 3 bases and 7 bases, there was a span of 12 bases. DNA of the CDR3: TGTGCCAGCAGCTTGCCGGGAGCACTTGGCTACACCTTC. Protein: CASSLPGALGYTF.

The chain links TRBV5-1 to TRBJ2-4; D is perhaps TRBD1 or TRBD2 (5 bases each). The germline V and J ends were trimmed by 4 bases and 9 bases, with 8 bases remaining between them. The CDR3 contains 11 residues. CDR1 and CDR2 from the germline V gene are SGHRS and YFSETQ. The DNA of the CDR3 is TGCGCCAGCAGCCTTGGGACCATTCAGTACTTC. Amino acid sequence: CASSLGTIQYF.

This clone was detected a few times. V usage is TRBV11-1 and J usage is TRBJ1-2; D might be TRBD1 (5 bases). V lost 3 bases to trimming and J lost 3 bases, with 11 bases between them. This CDR3 comprises 14 residues. Germline CDR1 is SGHAT and CDR2 is FQDESV (reference sequence). The CDR3 loop is CASSFGTDYYGYTF. The DNA for the CDR3 is TGTGCCAGCAGCTTCGGGACTGATTACTATGGCTACACCTTC.

As regards this clone: Other nucleotide sequences from this sample produce the same CDR3. The rearrangement uses TRBV5-1 and TRBJ2-5, with D unresolved. Trimming pared 0 bases from V and 4 bases from J, leaving 10 bases between. This CDR3 has 14 amino acids. Germline V gives CDR1 SGHRS, CDR2 YFSETQ. The CDR3 loop is CASSLVGNRETQYF. The CDR3 DNA reads TGCGCCAGCAGCTTGGTTGGGAACCGAGAGACCCAGTACTTC.

The CDR3 spells CASSKRGADTQYF. The CDR3 DNA sequence: TGTGCCAGCAGTAAGCGGGGCGCAGATACGCAGTATTTT. This chain uses TRBV14 with TRBJ2-3; 7 bases map to TRBD2. The CDR3 is made up of 13 amino acids. Trimming took 6 bases from V and 4 from J; bases not matched to a gene: 4. CDR1 and CDR2 (germline): SGHDN, FVKESK. Based on the CDR3 plus reference TRBV14 and TRBJ2-3, the full variable domain is EAGVTQFPSHSVIEKGQTVTLRCDPISGHDNLYWYRRVMGKEIKFLLHFVKESKQDESGMPNNRFLAERTGGTYSTLKVQPAELEDSGVYFCASSKRGADTQYFGPGTRLTVL.

A few counts support this clone. The chain combines TRBV5-1 with TRBJ1-2; D is unclear. Trimming removed 0 bases at V and 6 bases at J, with 9 bases between. CDR3 length equals 13 residues. Germline V lookup: CDR1 SGHRS, CDR2 YFSETQ. The CDR3 reads CASSLEVVDGYTF. The CDR3 region has the DNA TGCGCCAGCAGCTTGGAGGTCGTTGATGGCTACACCTTC.

This clone was seen only a few times. The chain joins TRBV5-1 to TRBJ1-5; 7 bases line up with TRBD1. V dropped 4 bases and J dropped 1; count of bases not matched to a gene: 2. CDR3 length equals 14 residues. Germline CDR1 reads SGHRS; CDR2 reads YFSETQ. CDR3 coding DNA: TGCGCCAGCAGCCCGGACAGGAGCAATCAGCCCCAGCATTTT. This encodes CASSPDRSNQPQHF. The complete variable domain, with remaining parts taken from reference TRBV5-1 and TRBJ1-5, reads KAGVTQTPRYLIKTRGQQVTLSCSPISGHRSVSWYQQTPGQGLQFLFEYFSETQRNKGNFPGRFSGRQFSNSRSEMNVSTLELGDSALYLCASSPDRSNQPQHFGDGTRLSIL.

V usage is TRBV6-1 and J usage is TRBJ1-5, with D possibly matching TRBD1 (5 bases). The germline CDR1 and CDR2 sequences are MNHNS and SASEGT. This CDR3 region has 17 residues. V lost 2 bases and J 7 bases, leaving 21 bases between the germline ends. In DNA form, the CDR3 reads TGTGCCAGCAGTGAAATGTCGGTGGGGGTTGGGTGGCAGCCCCAGCATTTT. It translates to CASSEMSVGVGWQPQHF.

The V and J genes are TRBV14 and TRBJ2-6; D ambiguous. There are 16 residues in the CDR3. V shed 3 bases and J shed 2 bases, with 11 bases lying between them. CDR1 is SGHDN and CDR2 is FVKESK in the germline V gene. The CDR3 sequence is CASSHAKMAGANVLTF. The CDR3 DNA is TGTGCCAGCAGCCATGCAAAGATGGCTGGGGCCAACGTCCTGACTTTC.

This clone was seen a few times. The chain joins TRBV7-2 to TRBJ2-5; TRBD1 might be the D (7 bases). The germline V gene encodes CDR1 SGHTA and CDR2 FQGNSA. Trimming took 0 bases from V and 2 from J, leaving 19 bases between them. The CDR3 has 18 residues. CDR3 region: CASSLAQGGEVIQETQYF. Written as DNA, the CDR3 is TGTGCCAGCAGCTTAGCTCAGGGGGGAGAGGTTATTCAAGAGACCCAGTACTTC. The variable domain in full, with the rest retrieved from reference TRBV7-2 and TRBJ2-5, is GAGVSQSPSNKVTEKGKDVELRCDPISGHTALYWYRQSLGQGLEFLIYFQGNSAPDKSGLPSDRFSAERTGGSVSTLTIQRTQQEDSAVYLCASSLAQGGEVIQETQYFGPGTRLLVL.

This chain uses TRBV27 with TRBJ1-6; D may be TRBD1 (5 bases). There are 15 residues in the CDR3. Germline-derived CDR1 and CDR2 are MNHEY and SMNVEV (reference sequence). Trimming stripped 6 bases from V and 7 bases from J, with 16 bases between. Here the CDR3 DNA reads TGTGCCAGCAGGGAATCCGGGACTCGGAATTCACCCCTCCACTTT. It codes for CASRESGTRNSPLHF.

This clone was observed a few times. The rearrangement links TRBV7-9 to TRBJ1-2; D remains unclear. V lost 3 bases to trimming and J lost 3 bases, with 8 bases between them. This CDR3 is built from 13 residues. Germline CDR1 reads SEHNR; CDR2 reads FQNEAQ (reference sequence). The CDR3 nucleotides are TGTGCCAGCAGCTTTATTGAAGACTATGGCTACACCTTC. It encodes CASSFIEDYGYTF.

There are a few counts of this clone. This chain links TRBV6-1 with TRBJ2-1; 8 nucleotides agree with TRBD2. Looked up from germline, CDR1 is MNHNS and CDR2 is SASEGT. CDR3 length equals 14 residues. The V segment lost 8 bases and the J segment 9 bases; nucleotides outside the gene matches: 12. The CDR3 DNA follows: TGTGCCAGCTCCCCGACGGGGGGGCCCGGTGAGCAGTTCTTC. It translates to CASSPTGGPGEQFF.

This clone was picked up a small number of times. V gene TRBV7-3 combines with J gene TRBJ1-2; tentative D call: TRBD1 (6 bases). V was clipped by 5 bases and J by 6 bases, with 19 bases between them. The V gene's germline CDR1 is SGHTA and CDR2 FQGTGA. The CDR3 sequence is 15 residues long. The CDR3 region has the DNA TGTGCCAGCAGCCCAGGGGCTGGTCGAGCGGATGGCTACACCTTC. Protein sequence: CASSPGAGRADGYTF.